This T cell receptor beta chain was recovered during a study of T cell repertoires in cytomegalovirus infection. Comments on this clonotype: Antigen unknown.

V was pared by 4 bases and J by 1 base, with 9 bases of the junction left unmatched. Germline values: CDR1 SGHNT, CDR2 YYREEE (reference sequence). This CDR3 has 16 residues. TCRdb reprocessed the reads via MiXCR and lists one record per CDR3 protein. Altogether around 540,000 distinct CDR3 sequences are present, roughly a third being singletons, with the ten largest covering 17%. Sequencing used cultured PBMCs, obtained from culture after CMV antigen stimulation. The TCR comes from a human donor in good health (CMV status not recorded). Some clones in this sample may be carry-over from other donors' samples. This chain uses TRBV5-4 with TRBJ2-5; 8 bases are shared with TRBD1. The CDR3 DNA reads TGTGCCAGCAGCAGGGGAACAGGGGGGACCCAAGAGACCCAGTACTTC. It encodes CASSRGTGGTQETQYF.